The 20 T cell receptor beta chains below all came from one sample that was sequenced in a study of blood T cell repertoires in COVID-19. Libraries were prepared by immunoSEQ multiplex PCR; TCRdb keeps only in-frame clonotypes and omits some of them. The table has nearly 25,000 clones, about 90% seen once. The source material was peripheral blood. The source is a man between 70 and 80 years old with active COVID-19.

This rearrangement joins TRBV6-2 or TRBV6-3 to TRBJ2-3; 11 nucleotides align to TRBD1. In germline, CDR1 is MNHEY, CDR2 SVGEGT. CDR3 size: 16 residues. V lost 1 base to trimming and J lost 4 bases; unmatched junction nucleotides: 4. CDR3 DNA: TGTGCCAGCAGTTACTGGCGGGACAGGGGGTCAGATACGCAGTATTTT. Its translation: CASSYWRDRGSDTQYF.

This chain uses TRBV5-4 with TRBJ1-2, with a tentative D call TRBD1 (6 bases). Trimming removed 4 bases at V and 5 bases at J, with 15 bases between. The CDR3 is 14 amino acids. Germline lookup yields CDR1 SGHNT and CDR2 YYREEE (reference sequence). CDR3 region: CASSRTGLAYGYTF. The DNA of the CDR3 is TGTGCCAGCAGCAGAACAGGGCTTGCGTATGGCTACACCTTC.

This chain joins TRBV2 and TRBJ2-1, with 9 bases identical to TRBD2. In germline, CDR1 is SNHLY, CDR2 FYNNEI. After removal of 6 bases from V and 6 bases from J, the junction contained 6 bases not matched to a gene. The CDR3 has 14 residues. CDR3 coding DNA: TGTGCCAGCAGGACCGGGACTAGCCTCAATGAGCAGTTCTTC. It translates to CASRTGTSLNEQFF.

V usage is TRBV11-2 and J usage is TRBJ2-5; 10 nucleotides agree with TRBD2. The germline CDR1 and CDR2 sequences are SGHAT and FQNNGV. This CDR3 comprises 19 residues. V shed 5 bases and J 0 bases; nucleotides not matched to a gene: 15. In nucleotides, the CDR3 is TGTGCCAGCAGCACCCGGGGCCTAGCGGGGGCCAGATACCAAGAGACCCAGTACTTC. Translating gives CASSTRGLAGARYQETQYF.

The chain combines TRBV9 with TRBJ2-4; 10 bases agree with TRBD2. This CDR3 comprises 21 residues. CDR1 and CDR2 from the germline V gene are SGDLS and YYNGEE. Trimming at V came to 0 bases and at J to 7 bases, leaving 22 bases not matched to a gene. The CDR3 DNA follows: TGTGCCAGCAGCGTAGTCTGGGGGGCAGGGTCCACTAGCGGGAAGGACAACATTCAGTACTTC. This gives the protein CASSVVWGAGSTSGKDNIQYF.

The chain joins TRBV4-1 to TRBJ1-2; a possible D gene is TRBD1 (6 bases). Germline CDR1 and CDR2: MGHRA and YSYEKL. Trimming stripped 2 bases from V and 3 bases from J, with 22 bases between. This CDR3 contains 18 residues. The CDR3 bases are TGCGCCAGCAGCCAACCACTGACCGGGACACGGAGATACTATGGCTACACCTTC. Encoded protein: CASSQPLTGTRRYYGYTF.

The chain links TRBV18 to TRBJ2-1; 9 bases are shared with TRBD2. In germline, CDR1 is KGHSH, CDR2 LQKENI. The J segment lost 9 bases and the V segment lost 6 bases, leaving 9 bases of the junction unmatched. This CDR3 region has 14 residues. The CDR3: CASSPGTSWGEQFF. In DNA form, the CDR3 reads TGTGCCAGCTCTCCCGGGACTAGCTGGGGTGAGCAGTTCTTC.

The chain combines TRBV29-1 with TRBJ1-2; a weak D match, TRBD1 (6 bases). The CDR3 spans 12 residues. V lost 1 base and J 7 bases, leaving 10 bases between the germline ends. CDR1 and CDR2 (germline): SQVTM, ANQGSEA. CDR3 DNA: TGCAGCGTTGAAGGTCAGGGGACTGGCTACACCTTC. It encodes CSVEGQGTGYTF.

CDR3 amino acids: CATSTSGSARFAYQETQYF. CDR3 in DNA: TGTGCCACCAGCACTAGCGGGAGTGCCCGCTTCGCGTACCAAGAGACCCAGTACTTC. The chain joins TRBV15 to TRBJ2-5; the match to TRBD2 covers 10 bases. This CDR3 region has 19 residues. V shed 4 bases and J 0 bases; nucleotides not matched to a gene: 14. Per the germline V gene, CDR1 is LNHNV and CDR2 is YYDKDF (reference sequence).

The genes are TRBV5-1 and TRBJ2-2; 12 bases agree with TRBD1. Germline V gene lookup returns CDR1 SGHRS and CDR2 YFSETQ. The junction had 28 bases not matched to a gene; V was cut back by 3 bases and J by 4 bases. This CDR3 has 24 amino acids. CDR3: CASSSTLRDRGLLRPTRGTGELFF. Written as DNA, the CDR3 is TGCGCCAGCAGCTCAACCCTACGGGACAGGGGGCTTTTGCGCCCCACCAGGGGCACCGGGGAGCTGTTTTTT.

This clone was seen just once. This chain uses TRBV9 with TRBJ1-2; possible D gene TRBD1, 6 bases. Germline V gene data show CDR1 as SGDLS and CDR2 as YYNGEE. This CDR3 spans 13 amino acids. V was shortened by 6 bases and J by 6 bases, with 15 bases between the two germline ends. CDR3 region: CASTGQSGHGYTF. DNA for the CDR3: TGTGCCAGCACCGGACAGAGTGGCCATGGCTACACCTTC.

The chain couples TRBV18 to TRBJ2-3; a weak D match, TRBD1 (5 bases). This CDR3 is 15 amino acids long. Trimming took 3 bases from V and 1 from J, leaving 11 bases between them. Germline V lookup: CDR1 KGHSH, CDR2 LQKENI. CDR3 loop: CASSPSKGGTDTQYF. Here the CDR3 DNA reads TGTGCCAGCTCACCCTCGAAAGGGGGCACAGATACGCAGTATTTT.

The CDR3 coding sequence is TGTGCCAGCAGCGAAAGGACAGGGTCACTCAATCAGCCCCAGCATTTT. Its translation: CASSERTGSLNQPQHF. This chain joins TRBV21-1 and TRBJ1-5; the table's D call, TRBD1, was not checked against the DNA. TRBV21-1 constitutes a pseudogene. CDR3 length equals 16 residues.

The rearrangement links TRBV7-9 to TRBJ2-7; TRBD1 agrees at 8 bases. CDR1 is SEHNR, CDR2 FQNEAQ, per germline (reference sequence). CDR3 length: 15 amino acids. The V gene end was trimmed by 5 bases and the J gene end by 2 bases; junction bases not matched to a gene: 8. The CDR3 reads CASSDGQGNTYEQYF. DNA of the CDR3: TGTGCCAGCAGCGATGGACAGGGTAATACCTACGAGCAGTACTTC.

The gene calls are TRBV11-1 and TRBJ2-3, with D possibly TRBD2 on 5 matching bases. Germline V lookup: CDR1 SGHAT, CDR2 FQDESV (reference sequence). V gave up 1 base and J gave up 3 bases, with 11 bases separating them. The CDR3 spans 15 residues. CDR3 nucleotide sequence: TGTGCCAGCAGCTTAGTTGGGAGTAGGACAGATACGCAGTATTTT. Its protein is CASSLVGSRTDTQYF. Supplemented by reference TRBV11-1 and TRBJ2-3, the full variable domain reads EAEVAQSPRYKITEKSQAVAFWCDPISGHATLYWYRQILGQGPELLVQFQDESVVDDSQLPKDRFSAERLKGVDSTLKIQPAELGDSAMYLCASSLVGSRTDTQYFGPGTRLTVL.

The CDR3 DNA reads as TGTGCCAGCAGTTCCTCCGGGACAGGGAGAGCTTTCTTT. This encodes CASSSSGTGRAFF. This chain joins TRBV28 and TRBJ1-1; 9 nucleotides match TRBD1. This CDR3 has 13 amino acids. Trimming took 4 bases from V and 10 from J; bases not matched to a gene: 7. The germline gives CDR1 MDHEN, CDR2 SYDVKM.

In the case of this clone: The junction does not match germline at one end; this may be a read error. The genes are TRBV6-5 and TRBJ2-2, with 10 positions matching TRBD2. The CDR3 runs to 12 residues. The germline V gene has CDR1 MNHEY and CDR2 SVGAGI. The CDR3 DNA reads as TGCGTTACGGGACTAGCGCCCGGGGAGCTGTTTTTT. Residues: CVTGLAPGELFF.

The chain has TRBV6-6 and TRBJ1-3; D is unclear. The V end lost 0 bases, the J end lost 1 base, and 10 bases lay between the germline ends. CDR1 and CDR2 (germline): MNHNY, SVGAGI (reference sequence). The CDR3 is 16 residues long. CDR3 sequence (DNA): TGTGCCAGCAGTTACTCGGCCAGGTTATCTGGAAACACCATATATTTT. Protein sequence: CASSYSARLSGNTIYF.

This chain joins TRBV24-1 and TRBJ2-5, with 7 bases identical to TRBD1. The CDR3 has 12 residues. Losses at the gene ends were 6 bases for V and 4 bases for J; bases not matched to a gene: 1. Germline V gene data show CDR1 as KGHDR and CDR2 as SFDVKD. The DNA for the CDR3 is TGTGCCACCAGTTCAGGGGGAGAGACCCAGTACTTC. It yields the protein CATSSGGETQYF.

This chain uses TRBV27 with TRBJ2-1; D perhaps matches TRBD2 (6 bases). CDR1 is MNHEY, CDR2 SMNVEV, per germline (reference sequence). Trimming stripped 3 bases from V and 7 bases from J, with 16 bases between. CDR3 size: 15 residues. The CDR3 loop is CASSLEGLAINEQFF. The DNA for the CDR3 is TGTGCCAGCAGTTTGGAGGGGCTAGCGATTAATGAGCAGTTCTTC.